A selection of T cell receptor beta chains follows, all from one sample in a study of blood T cell repertoires in COVID-19. The repertoire was sequenced with immunoSEQ multiplex PCR; TCRdb's copy has only in-frame clones and lacks some. The data show around 270,000 clones, 80% to 90% seen once. Material for sequencing was PBMCs or T cells enriched from blood (not recorded which). The receptors originated from a woman aged 40 to 55 who had been exposed to COVID-19. Both conserved end residues are part of each CDR3. D genes are given only for firm matches. Where a row states a size, it is once, few, many or the class of an expanded clone; other rows omit it.

J gene,D gene,clone size,V gene,CDR3 protein,CDR3 DNA
TRBJ2-5,.,few,TRBV20-1,CSASNGGQETQYF,TGCAGTGCTAGTAACGGGGGACAAGAGACCCAGTACTTC
TRBJ1-1,TRBD1,.,TRBV7-2,CASSLGGDRPNTEAFF,TGTGCCAGCAGCTTAGGGGGGGACAGACCGAACACTGAAGCTTTCTTT
TRBJ1-4,.,few,TRBV7-2,CASSPRVSMREKLFF,TGTGCCAGCAGCCCCCGGGTTTCTATGCGTGAAAAACTGTTTTTT
TRBJ2-1,.,.,TRBV19,CASSIGGYNEQFF,TGTGCCAGTAGTATCGGGGGATACAATGAGCAGTTCTTC
TRBJ2-5,TRBD1,.,TRBV4-1,CASSHKARDSQETQYF,TGCGCCAGCAGCCACAAAGCCCGGGACAGCCAAGAGACCCAGTACTTC
TRBJ2-3,.,.,TRBV6-4,CASSLSTEITDTQYF,TGTGCCAGCAGTCTAAGCACAGAAATCACAGATACGCAGTATTTT
TRBJ1-2,TRBD1,.,TRBV28,CASSAQPTGNYGYTF,TGTGCCAGCAGTGCACAACCGACAGGGAACTATGGCTACACCTTC
TRBJ1-4,TRBD1,once,TRBV24-1,CATSDPGQGKEKLFF,TGTGCCACCAGTGACCCGGGACAGGGGAAGGAAAAACTGTTTTTT
TRBJ2-2,.,.,TRBV28,CASSFRRPGELFF,TGTGCCAGCAGTTTCAGGAGGCCCGGGGAGCTGTTTTTT
TRBJ2-1,.,few,TRBV7-2,CASSLVNGEQFF,TGTGCCAGCAGCTTAGTCAACGGGGAGCAGTTCTTC
TRBJ1-1,.,.,TRBV7-2,CASSLGPANTEAFF,TGTGCCAGCAGCTTGGGGCCAGCTAACACTGAAGCTTTCTTT
TRBJ2-1,.,.,TRBV29-1,CSVNKRGSSYNEQFF,TGCAGCGTCAATAAACGGGGGAGCTCCTACAATGAGCAGTTCTTC
TRBJ1-6,TRBD1,.,TRBV12-5,CASGLGTGWKSPLHF,TGTGCTAGTGGTTTGGGGACAGGGTGGAAGTCACCCCTCCACTTT
TRBJ1-1,.,.,TRBV12-3/TRBV12-4,CASSRLGDTEAFF,TGTGCCAGCAGTCGCTTAGGGGACACTGAAGCTTTCTTT
TRBJ1-4,.,.,TRBV7-9,CASSTGTGDEKLFF,TGTGCCAGCAGCACCGGGACTGGGGATGAAAAACTGTTTTTT
TRBJ2-7,TRBD1,.,TRBV28,CASIPGQGLYEQYF,TGTGCCAGCATTCCGGGACAGGGGCTTTACGAGCAGTACTTC
TRBJ2-2,.,.,TRBV15,CATSINSGSGELFF,TGTGCCACCAGCATTAATAGCGGTAGCGGGGAGCTGTTTTTT
TRBJ2-1,TRBD2,.,TRBV7-3,CASSLTFSRDYGEQFF,TGTGCCAGCAGCTTAACGTTTTCCCGGGACTACGGAGAGCAGTTCTTC
TRBJ2-5,TRBD2,.,TRBV27,CASSLSIRGGRGQETQYF,TGTGCCAGCAGTTTATCAATCCGGGGGGGCAGGGGACAAGAGACCCAGTACTTC
TRBJ2-4,.,.,TRBV5-1,CASSLVAQGAKNIQYF,TGCGCCAGCAGCTTGGTGGCGCAGGGGGCCAAAAACATTCAGTACTTC
TRBJ1-4,.,.,TRBV18,CASSPIGQRAEEKLFF,TGTGCCAGCTCACCAATCGGTCAGAGGGCTGAGGAAAAACTGTTTTTT
TRBJ2-3,TRBD2,.,TRBV4-2,CASSQDSGGADTQYF,TGTGCCAGCAGCCAAGACAGCGGGGGGGCAGATACGCAGTATTTT
TRBJ1-2,TRBD1,.,TRBV7-9,CASSLPQGAFGYTF,TGTGCCAGCAGCCTACCACAGGGGGCGTTTGGCTACACCTTC
TRBJ2-7,TRBD2,.,TRBV10-2,CASSPATSGGRYEQYF,TGCGCCAGCTCACCTGCCACTAGCGGGGGGAGGTACGAGCAGTACTTC
TRBJ1-5,TRBD1,.,TRBV19,CASSTMDRVTQPQHF,TGTGCCAGTAGTACTATGGACAGGGTTACTCAGCCCCAGCATTTT
TRBJ1-1,.,.,TRBV27,CASSSFQGQMNTEAFF,TGTGCCAGCAGTTCCTTCCAAGGACAAATGAACACTGAAGCTTTCTTT
TRBJ2-3,TRBD2,.,TRBV28,CASVAGVGDTQYF,TGTGCCAGCGTAGCGGGAGTGGGAGATACGCAGTATTTT
TRBJ1-1,.,once,TRBV5-1,CASSSKTQGGLAEAFF,TGCGCCAGCAGCTCAAAAACCCAGGGAGGTTTGGCTGAAGCTTTCTTT
TRBJ2-5,.,.,TRBV7-8,CASSPEVGQGYF,TGTGCCAGCAGCCCAGAAGTCGGGCAGGGGTACTTC
TRBJ2-3,TRBD1,.,TRBV5-1,CASSLGDRGQGTQYF,TGCGCCAGCAGCTTGGGGGACAGGGGTCAGGGTACGCAGTATTTT
TRBJ2-3,TRBD1,.,TRBV9,CASSYDRGDTQYF,TGTGCCAGCAGCTATGACAGGGGAGATACGCAGTATTTT
TRBJ1-2,TRBD1,.,TRBV29-1,CSVGAGTGGGDGYTF,TGCAGCGTGGGCGCCGGGACAGGGGGCGGAGATGGCTACACCTTC
TRBJ1-1,TRBD1,once,TRBV9,CASSPWDSLNTEAFF,TGTGCCAGCAGCCCCTGGGACAGTTTGAACACTGAAGCTTTCTTT
TRBJ2-3,TRBD2,.,TRBV7-6,CASSWGGRTDTQYF,TGTGCCAGCAGCTGGGGGGGACGCACAGATACGCAGTATTTT
TRBJ1-5,.,.,TRBV13,CASSHGPDQPQHF,TGTGCCAGCAGCCATGGGCCCGATCAGCCCCAGCATTTT
TRBJ1-1,.,.,TRBV9,CASSEPLCGVNVIEAFF,TGTGCCAGCAGCGAGCCCCTATGCGGGGTGAATGTCATTGAAGCTTTCTTT
TRBJ1-4,.,.,TRBV7-2,CASSSLRENEKLFF,TGTGCCAGCAGCTCCCTCCGGGAGAATGAAAAACTGTTTTTT
TRBJ2-7,.,.,TRBV19,CASSIFPLYEQYF,TGTGCCAGTAGTATTTTTCCCCTATACGAGCAGTACTTC
TRBJ1-5,TRBD1,.,TRBV30,CAWSRRGLTSNQPQHF,TGTGCCTGGAGTCGGAGGGGGCTAACGTCCAATCAGCCCCAGCATTTT
TRBJ1-2,.,.,TRBV2,CASTGSGTIHGYTF,TGTGCCAGCACCGGCAGTGGGACAATCCATGGCTACACCTTC
TRBJ1-3,TRBD1,.,TRBV11-2,CASSFNRGEGNTIYF,TGTGCCAGCAGCTTCAACAGGGGAGAAGGAAACACCATATATTTT
TRBJ1-4,.,few,TRBV7-2,CASSLDGRVDEKLFF,TGTGCCAGCAGCTTAGATGGCAGGGTTGACGAAAAACTGTTTTTT
TRBJ1-4,.,.,TRBV10-1,CASSESEGPEGEKLFF,TGCGCCAGCAGTGAGTCGGAAGGTCCCGAGGGTGAAAAACTGTTTTTT
TRBJ2-1,.,.,TRBV9,CASSPRAGVTSYNEQFF,TGTGCCAGCAGCCCCCGGGCGGGCGTTACCTCCTACAATGAGCAGTTCTTC
TRBJ2-3,TRBD1,.,TRBV6-2/TRBV6-3,CASSSTGHTQYF,TGTGCCAGCAGCTCGACAGGGCATACGCAGTATTTT
TRBJ2-1,TRBD1,few,TRBV7-3,CASSDRDNEQFF,TGTGCCAGCAGCGACAGGGACAATGAGCAGTTCTTC
TRBJ2-5,.,.,TRBV28,CASSPSGGEETQYF,TGTGCCAGCAGCCCCTCCGGGGGTGAAGAGACCCAGTACTTC
TRBJ1-2,TRBD1,.,TRBV14,CASSQSNRGYYGYTF,TGTGCCAGCAGCCAATCTAACAGGGGTTACTATGGCTACACCTTC
TRBJ1-1,.,once,TRBV5-1,CASRSGSTNTEAFF,TGCGCCAGCAGGTCGGGTTCGACGAACACTGAAGCTTTCTTT
TRBJ2-1,.,.,TRBV12-3/TRBV12-4,CASSLSVNEQFF,TGTGCCAGCAGTTTGAGTGTAAATGAGCAGTTCTTC
TRBJ1-5,TRBD1,once,TRBV7-9,CASSPGQGAQQPQHF,TGTGCCAGCAGCCCGGGACAGGGGGCGCAGCAGCCCCAGCATTTT
TRBJ1-5,.,.,TRBV6-1,CASSEGRRERQPQHF,TGTGCCAGCAGTGAAGGGAGGAGGGAGCGGCAGCCCCAGCATTTT
TRBJ2-3,.,.,TRBV13,CASSRLWRPEGTDTQYF,TGTGCCAGCAGCCGTTTGTGGCGGCCAGAGGGCACAGATACGCAGTATTTT
TRBJ1-2,.,.,TRBV2,CASSAEGIGANYGYTF,TGTGCCAGCAGTGCGGAGGGAATTGGAGCTAACTATGGCTACACCTTC
TRBJ2-5,TRBD2,once,TRBV9,CASSVTSGGIQETQYF,TGTGCCAGCAGCGTTACTAGCGGGGGGATCCAAGAGACCCAGTACTTC
TRBJ2-1,.,once,TRBV2,CASSAARVASRQFF,TGTGCCAGCAGTGCCGCGCGGGTAGCAAGCCGGCAGTTCTTC
TRBJ1-4,.,.,TRBV7-9,CASSLVVRVSSELFF,TGTGCCAGCAGCTTAGTCGTGAGGGTGTCGTCGGAACTGTTTTTT
TRBJ2-7,TRBD2,.,TRBV6-5,CASTRDYNWKQYF,TGTGCCAGCACCCGGGACTACAACTGGAAGCAGTACTTC